Reported below is one T cell receptor (beta chain). This clonotype was seen more than once but under ten times. The antigen it recognizes is unknown. Nothing much larger sits one base from this clone, and base qualities are not available. The donors were roughly 40 Caucasian individuals from Russia, aged roughly 6 to 100 years, who were systemically healthy. Each donor gave about 9.7 milliliters of peripheral blood, drawn into EDTA-treated Vacutainer tubes. PBMCs were isolated by Ficoll-Paque density-gradient centrifugation, with at least 6.5 million obtained per sample. Total RNA was extracted from PBMCs with Trizol reagent, with at least 5.5 micrograms obtained per sample. Naive CD45RAhigh/CD27high T cell percentages were measured by flow cytometry on a PBMC aliquot from every donor. This record comes from a study of blood T cells in healthy people across ages (dated by TCRdb to 2013 to 2016). Broadly, across the study: In model experiments, template switching captured about one uniquely barcoded TCR beta cDNA molecule for every two T cells. The study measured age-related changes in TCR beta repertoire diversity using deep sequencing normalized with unique cDNA molecular identifiers. Four age groups were formed from the donors: young (average approximately 15 years), middle-aged (approximately 41), aged (about 62) and long-lived (82). To avoid experimental bias, donors of different ages were randomly spread across the sequencing lanes. For two donors (one aged 18 to 30 and one aged 80 or older), the study analyzed two additional independent replicas of 1 million unique cDNA reads from the same blood draw.

The germline V end is reduced by 7 bases and the J end by 4 bases; junction bases left unmatched: 9. The CDR3 contains 15 residues, cysteine and phenylalanine counted. Only the CDR3 region is kept as DNA, spanning 45 bases read in frame from base 1. The germline V gene specifies MGHDK as CDR1 and SYGVNS as CDR2. The investigation overall reported the following: Because donor CMV infection status was unknown, age-related changes in expanded clonotypes were potentially confounded. As age increased, observed TCR beta diversity per million T cells dropped in a roughly linear way, and a significant reduction was already evident by age around 41. The long-lived group showed more naive CD4+ T cells, fewer expanded clones and increased TCR diversity than the aged group, suggesting age selection. Observed TCR beta diversity correlated strongly with the percentage of naive T cells measured by flow cytometry. Since profiling was done on bulk unsorted PBMCs, naive and antigen-experienced compartments could not be conclusively compared. Total diversity estimates from one million sequenced T cells were considered lower bounds and underestimates.

The library was built by means of 5' RACE. The data were produced on an Illumina HiSeq 2500. A second PCR of about 6 to 12 cycles was run with a J-beta primer mix and a sample-barcoded 5' primer. A template-switch 5' adaptor carrying 12 random nucleotides introduced a unique molecular identifier onto each TCR beta cDNA molecule. Each sample yielded at least 2.5 million CDR3-containing paired-end reads. First-strand cDNA was synthesized from all RNA with the Mint cDNA synthesis kit, primed by a TRBC-specific oligonucleotide. All cDNA was treated with uracil-DNA glycosylase and then went through a first 18-cycle PCR with the universal primers M1SS and BC2_uni_R. Per the source publication's procedure: For normalization, 1 million high-quality reads, each with a distinct molecular identifier, were randomly selected from each sample. Reads sharing molecular identifiers were discarded rather than binned into consensus sequences. MiTCR, with a Q25 quality threshold and the strictest error-elimination algorithm, was used for CDR3 identification, clonotype clustering and error correction. Lower-bound total TCR beta diversity was estimated with a nonparametric unseen species model using Euler transformation. TCRdb reran the public reads through fastp at Q25 and MiXCR, keeping productive beta chains. Merged by CDR3 protein, the rows form single entries marked with the most common genes and DNA. The V and J calls and clone size are TCRdb's, not the authors'. This sample has about 1.5 million distinct CDR3 sequences in its table, and approximately 39% of those were observed once. The ten largest clones capture about 4.1% of the sample.

The source is a young woman in good health. The chain is assembled from TRBV25-1 and TRBJ2-3; 9 bases in the junction line up with TRBD1. The sequencing input was blood. The CDR3 reads as follows: CASTPDRGFPDTQYF. The DNA sequence is as follows: TGTGCCAGCACCCCGGACAGGGGATTCCCAGATACGCAGTATTTT.